This record looks at one T cell receptor (beta chain) sequence and its context. The sample belongs to a study of OX40 agonist ivuxolimab in advanced cancers. In the study overall: Patients were infused with ivuxolimab every 2 weeks at 0.01 to 10 mg/kg.

Only in-frame clones appear in the TCRdb table, and some are missing; sequencing was by immunoSEQ multiplex PCR. Among tens of thousands of clones listed, approximately 75% were seen once. Germline lookup yields CDR1 LNHDA and CDR2 SQIVND (reference sequence). The CDR3 covers 15 residues. After removal of 7 bases from V and 3 bases from J, the junction contained 12 bases not matched to a gene. V gene TRBV19 combines with J gene TRBJ2-7; 7 bases are shared with TRBD1. The source was CD4+ or CD8+ T cells sorted from blood, collected in a trial of the OX40 agonist ivuxolimab. This clonotype was obtained from an adult with an advanced solid tumor such as melanoma, head and neck, liver or kidney cancer. The CDR3 loop is CASTTQGRGGYEQYF. CDR3 DNA: TGTGCCAGTACCACACAGGGGAGAGGGGGCTACGAGCAGTACTTC.